The 31 T cell receptor beta chains given below trace back to one sample, sequenced in a study of Graves' ophthalmopathy and Graves' hyperthyroidism. TCR beta CDR3 amplification used RNA transcripts. An initial RT-PCR round employing HTBI primers preceded a second-round multiplex PCR. One entry per CDR3 protein, called by TCRdb with MiXCR from the multiplex PCR reads. Of some 520,000 distinct CDR3 sequences in the sample, about an eighth were seen once. Sequencing was carried out using blood. These receptors originate from a woman aged 25 to 45 with Graves' ophthalmopathy.

This clonotype was picked up a small number of times. The chain uses TRBV5-5 and TRBJ1-2; D is perhaps TRBD1 (5 bases). Trimming took 4 bases from V and 8 from J, leaving 21 bases between them. The CDR3 is made up of 15 amino acids. CDR1 SGHKS and CDR2 YYEKEE come from the germline V gene (reference sequence). Written as DNA, the CDR3 is TGTGCCAGCAGCCTGACCGGACAAGGACCGGGAGGCTACACCTTC. Translating it yields CASSLTGQGPGGYTF.

Many counts were recorded for this clonotype. The J gene is TRBJ1-1, the V gene TRBV12-3 or TRBV12-4, with TRBD1 matching 7 bases. The CDR3 sequence is 14 residues long. Trimming cost V 7 bases and J 6 bases; bases outside gene matches: 11. The CDR3 DNA follows: TGTGCCAGCACGCAGGGGGGATCTTCAGCTGAAGCTTTCTTT. Its translation is CASTQGGSSAEAFF.

This clonotype was seen many times. The chain couples TRBV27 to TRBJ2-7, with 8 bases that match TRBD2. Germline CDR1 is MNHEY and CDR2 is SMNVEV (reference sequence). The CDR3 has 15 amino acids. The J segment lost 3 bases and the V segment lost 2 bases, leaving 6 bases of the junction unmatched. In nucleotides, the CDR3 is TGTGCCAGCAGTTTAATAGCGGGACACCGCTACGAGCAGTACTTC. Its translation is CASSLIAGHRYEQYF.

This clonotype was observed at least ten times. V usage is TRBV24-1 and J usage is TRBJ1-1, with 7 nucleotides matching TRBD1. Germline V gene data show CDR1 as KGHDR and CDR2 as SFDVKD. This CDR3 has 14 residues. The V segment lost 5 bases and the J segment 1 base; nucleotides outside the gene matches: 3. CDR3 amino acids: CATSGTGQNTEAFF. CDR3 sequence (DNA): TGTGCCACCAGTGGGACAGGACAGAACACTGAAGCTTTCTTT.

This clonotype was observed many times. This rearrangement joins TRBV6-5 to TRBJ2-5; D not resolved. Germline V CDR1 and CDR2: MNHEY, SVGAGI. CDR3 length: 16 residues. Trimming took off 4 bases at V and 1 base at J, with 16 bases between the two ends. CDR3 in DNA: TGTGCCAGCAGTTCCTCGTCAGGCCCAGTCCAAGAGACCCAGTACTTC. Translated: CASSSSSGPVQETQYF.

The gene calls are TRBV7-9 and TRBJ1-2; weak D call: TRBD1 (5 bases). This CDR3 contains 14 residues. The germline V and J ends were trimmed by 5 bases and 8 bases, with 18 bases remaining between them. Per the germline V gene, CDR1 is SEHNR and CDR2 is FQNEAQ (reference sequence). The CDR3 DNA reads TGTGCCAGCAGCCCCCCCCCCAGGGCGTCAGGCTACACCTTC. Its protein product is CASSPPPRASGYTF.

Many counts were recorded for this clonotype. The chain is built from TRBV19 and TRBJ2-2; the D call may be TRBD1 or TRBD2 (6 bases each). CDR1 LNHDA and CDR2 SQIVND come from the germline V gene (reference sequence). This CDR3 comprises 17 residues. V lost 3 bases to trimming and J lost 9 bases, with 23 bases between them. CDR3 in DNA: TGTGCCAGTAGTATGTCGGTGAGGACCGCCGGGGGCCGGGAGCTGTTTTTT. Translation gives CASSMSVRTAGGRELFF.

The gene calls are TRBV12-3 or TRBV12-4 and TRBJ2-2; D unclear. The CDR3 is 15 amino acids. V lost 2 bases, J lost 3 bases, and 10 bases lay in between. In nucleotides, the CDR3 is TGTGCCAGCAGTTTAAGCACAGTTTACACCGGGGAGCTGTTTTTT. Protein sequence: CASSLSTVYTGELFF.

The chain joins TRBV5-1 to TRBJ2-7; D unresolved. The CDR3 is 13 residues long. Germline assignment: CDR1 SGHRS and CDR2 YFSETQ. V shed 6 bases and J shed 0 bases, with 10 bases lying between them. Here the CDR3 reads CASTVDLSYEQYF. CDR3 nucleotide sequence: TGCGCCAGCACCGTCGACCTCTCCTACGAGCAGTACTTC.

In nucleotides, the CDR3 is TGCAGTGCTAGACCCCGGGGGGGGGGCACTGAAGCTTTCTTT. Residues: CSARPRGGGTEAFF. V is TRBV20-1 and J is TRBJ1-1; tentative D call: TRBD1 (5 bases). The germline V gene has CDR1 DFQATT and CDR2 SNEGSKA (reference sequence). The length of the CDR3 is 14 residues. Deletions cut 2 bases from V and 4 bases from J, with 14 bases between.

The chain has TRBV14 and TRBJ2-7; D is unclear. Per the germline V gene, CDR1 is SGHDN and CDR2 is FVKESK. The CDR3 has 16 residues. Trimming removed 0 bases at V and 0 bases at J, with 12 bases between. In DNA form, the CDR3 reads TGTGCCAGCAGCCAAGATCCCCGAGTCACCTCCTACGAGCAGTACTTC. Translation gives CASSQDPRVTSYEQYF.

This clonotype was counted at least ten times. The rearrangement joins TRBV27 to TRBJ2-7; tentative D call: TRBD1 (5 bases). This CDR3 contains 16 residues. V lost 4 bases and J lost 1, with 17 bases in between. From germline, CDR1 is MNHEY and CDR2 SMNVEV (reference sequence). The CDR3 DNA follows: TGTGCCAGCAGTTCCACGATCCCTTCAGGGTCCTACGAGCAGTACTTC. Protein: CASSSTIPSGSYEQYF.

This clonotype came up many times. The gene calls are TRBV29-1 and TRBJ2-7; D might be TRBD1 (5 bases). The V and J ends lost 5 bases and 3 bases respectively, with 11 bases between them. Germline CDR1 SQVTM, CDR2 ANQGSEA. This CDR3 is built from 12 residues. The CDR3: CSVRQGYYEQYF. CDR3 nucleotide sequence: TGCAGCGTTCGTCAGGGCTACTACGAGCAGTACTTC.

This clonotype was observed at least ten times. The chain carries TRBV6-1 and TRBJ1-2; perhaps TRBD1 as D (6 bases). This CDR3 has 11 residues. The V and J ends lost 6 bases and 7 bases respectively, with 9 bases between them. CDR1 is MNHNS and CDR2 is SASEGT in the germline V gene. The chain's CDR3 is CASRDRRGYTF. The CDR3 DNA sequence: TGTGCCAGCAGGGACAGACGTGGCTACACCTTC.

The chain has TRBV20-1 and TRBJ2-7; 11 bases map to TRBD2. The CDR3 spans 15 residues. The junction had 6 bases not matched to a gene; V was cut back by 2 bases and J by 3 bases. The germline CDR1 and CDR2 sequences are DFQATT and SNEGSKA (reference sequence). CDR3 in amino acids: CSARQGLAAGYEQYF. The CDR3 DNA is TGCAGTGCTAGACAGGGACTAGCGGCCGGCTACGAGCAGTACTTC.

This clonotype was counted ten times or more. The rearrangement uses TRBV27 and TRBJ1-6, with unresolved D. Germline V CDR1 and CDR2: MNHEY, SMNVEV (reference sequence). This CDR3 spans 15 amino acids. Between the trimmed V and J ends, which lost 0 bases and 8 bases, there was a span of 11 bases. This chain's CDR3 is CASSLSLPRHSPLHF. CDR3 nucleotides: TGTGCCAGCAGTTTATCCCTCCCACGCCATTCACCCCTCCACTTT.

This clonotype was picked up a small number of times. The chain joins TRBV7-9 to TRBJ1-2, with D perhaps TRBD1 (5 bases). With 4 bases removed from V and 3 bases from J, the gap between germline ends came to 9 bases. This CDR3 has 13 residues. CDR1 and CDR2 from the germline V gene are SEHNR and FQNEAQ (reference sequence). The CDR3 nucleotides read TGTGCCAGCAGCTCGGGACTGTACTATGGCTACACCTTC. It encodes CASSSGLYYGYTF.

This clonotype occurred many times. The CDR3 here is CASSGPPALQETQYF. The CDR3, as DNA: TGCGCCAGCAGCGGCCCCCCGGCCCTGCAAGAGACCCAGTACTTC. The rearrangement uses TRBV5-1 and TRBJ2-5, with D uncertain. Trimming stripped 4 bases from V and 2 bases from J, with 15 bases between. The germline V gene has CDR1 SGHRS and CDR2 YFSETQ. The CDR3 length is 15 residues.

This clonotype was detected ten times or more. The chain links TRBV14 to TRBJ2-7; D is unresolved. The germline V and J ends were trimmed by 0 bases and 2 bases, with 17 bases remaining between them. Germline assignment: CDR1 SGHDN and CDR2 FVKESK. The CDR3 has 17 residues. The CDR3 DNA reads TGTGCCAGCAGCCAAGAAGTCGGTCTCAAGCCGCCCTACGAGCAGTACTTC. Translated, it gives CASSQEVGLKPPYEQYF. Full variable domain (missing parts from reference TRBV14 and TRBJ2-7): EAGVTQFPSHSVIEKGQTVTLRCDPISGHDNLYWYRRVMGKEIKFLLHFVKESKQDESGMPNNRFLAERTGGTYSTLKVQPAELEDSGVYFCASSQEVGLKPPYEQYFGPGTRLTVT.

This clonotype was detected ten times or more. The genes are TRBV5-1 and TRBJ2-5; TRBD1 matches at 7 bases. V shed 0 bases, J shed 1 base, and the junction held 0 bases outside the gene matches. Germline CDR1 is SGHRS and CDR2 is YFSETQ. This CDR3 region has 14 residues. The CDR3 nucleotides read TGCGCCAGCAGCTTGGAGGGGGCCCAAGAGACCCAGTACTTC. This codes for CASSLEGAQETQYF.

This clonotype came up many times. The V gene is TRBV10-1, the J gene TRBJ1-6, with a possible D match to TRBD1 (5 bases). This CDR3 is 20 amino acids long. Per the germline V gene, CDR1 is WNHNN and CDR2 is SYGVQD (reference sequence). Trimming took off 5 bases at V and 0 bases at J, with 23 bases between the two ends. The DNA of the CDR3 is TGCGCCAGCAGTAGGATACTAGACAGCATCCCTAGCTCCTATAATTCACCCCTCCACTTT. Residues: CASSRILDSIPSSYNSPLHF.

This clonotype was observed many times. CDR3 sequence reads: CASSIRDRGEGFGQPQHF. Here the CDR3 DNA reads TGTGCCAGTAGTATCCGGGACAGGGGAGAGGGGTTTGGTCAGCCCCAGCATTTT. The V call is TRBV19, the J call TRBJ1-5; 10 bases are shared with TRBD1. CDR1 LNHDA and CDR2 SQIVND come from the germline V gene (reference sequence). The CDR3 length is 18 residues. The J segment lost 6 bases and the V segment lost 3 bases, leaving 14 bases of the junction unmatched.

This clonotype was counted a few times. The chain carries TRBV30 and TRBJ1-3, with D unresolved. The CDR3 has 14 amino acids. CDR1 is GTSNPN and CDR2 is SVGIG in the germline V gene (reference sequence). Trimming took off 1 base at V and 0 bases at J, with 7 bases between the two ends. The CDR3 nucleotides read TGTGCCTGGAGTGGTGGTAGCTCTGGAAACACCATATATTTT. It is translated as CAWSGGSSGNTIYF.

This clonotype was seen repeatedly, ten times or more. The rearrangement links TRBV25-1 to TRBJ2-2, with 8 nucleotides matching TRBD1. Germline V CDR1 and CDR2: MGHDK, SYGVNS. This CDR3 spans 15 amino acids. V shed 1 base, J shed 3 bases, and the junction held 1 base outside the gene matches. The CDR3: CASSESDRDTGELFF. The CDR3 nucleotides read TGTGCCAGCAGTGAATCGGACAGGGACACCGGGGAGCTGTTTTTT.

This clonotype was counted ten times or more. The chain employs TRBV5-6 and TRBJ2-2, with D unclear. There are 16 residues in the CDR3. Germline values: CDR1 SGHDT, CDR2 YYEEEE. Trimming shortened V by 0 bases and J by 2 bases, and 11 bases separated the two germline ends. The CDR3 DNA sequence: TGTGCCAGCAGCTTGGGTGGACCACTAAACACCGGGGAGCTGTTTTTT. It encodes CASSLGGPLNTGELFF.

Many counts were recorded for this clonotype. The chain couples TRBV18 to TRBJ1-1; D unresolved. CDR3 length: 14 amino acids. Trimming pared 5 bases from V and 5 bases from J, leaving 15 bases between. Looked up from germline, CDR1 is KGHSH and CDR2 is LQKENI. In DNA, the CDR3 is TGTGCCAGCTCAACCCAGGCGTCTAGGACTGAAGCTTTCTTT. Protein product: CASSTQASRTEAFF.

This clonotype came up a few times. The rearrangement links TRBV7-3 to TRBJ2-2; D call uncertain. The CDR3 covers 14 residues. Germline lookup yields CDR1 SGHTA and CDR2 FQGTGA. Trimming removed 5 bases at V and 6 bases at J, with 13 bases between. The CDR3 is CASSLGRLSGELFF. As DNA, the CDR3 is TGTGCCAGCAGCCTAGGTCGTTTGTCCGGGGAGCTGTTTTTT.

Concerning this clonotype itself: A much larger clone differs by one base, so this may be a read error. The V gene is TRBV27, the J gene TRBJ1-2; D is unclear. CDR3 size: 14 residues. Looked up from germline, CDR1 is MNHEY and CDR2 is SMNVEV (reference sequence). Deletions cut 10 bases from V and 5 bases from J, with 20 bases between. The CDR3 here is CATSLSPGNYGYTF. CDR3 coding DNA: TGTGCCACCAGCCTCAGTCCAGGAAATTATGGCTACACCTTC.

This clonotype was seen many times. The chain employs TRBV30 and TRBJ1-3; 10 bases align to TRBD1. This CDR3 is 16 amino acids long. Germline V gene sequence: CDR1 GTSNPN, CDR2 SVGIG (reference sequence). The V segment lost 4 bases and the J segment 4 bases; nucleotides outside the gene matches: 10. Written as DNA, the CDR3 is TGTGCCTGGAACCGGAAGGGACAGGGGCTCGGAAACACCATATATTTT. It codes for CAWNRKGQGLGNTIYF.

This sequence joins TRBV19 and TRBJ2-2, with 9 bases aligning to TRBD2. V was pared by 3 bases and J by 4 bases, with 6 bases of the junction left unmatched. Germline values: CDR1 LNHDA, CDR2 SQIVND (reference sequence). CDR3 length equals 16 residues. The CDR3 loop reads CASSIAGGPPTGELFF. CDR3 coding DNA: TGTGCCAGTAGTATTGCGGGGGGGCCGCCCACCGGGGAGCTGTTTTTT. The full variable domain, with the rest looked up from reference TRBV19 and TRBJ2-2, is DGGITQSPKYLFRKEGQNVTLSCEQNLNHDAMYWYRQDPGQGLRLIYYSQIVNDFQKGDIAEGYSVSREKKESFPLTVTSAQKNPTAFYLCASSIAGGPPTGELFFGEGSRLTVL.

This clonotype occurred many times. V and J are TRBV7-9 and TRBJ2-2; 11 nucleotides align to TRBD2. Germline V gene data show CDR1 as SEHNR and CDR2 as FQNEAQ (reference sequence). J lost 5 bases, V lost 6 bases, and 5 bases had no gene match. The CDR3 length is 15 residues. The CDR3 DNA is TGTGCCAGCAGGGCACTAGCGGGAGATACCGGGGAGCTGTTTTTT. This codes for CASRALAGDTGELFF.